This T cell receptor beta chain came from a study of spatial heterogeneity in lung cancer. Study outcomes and limitations: As ubiquitous and regional nonsynonymous mutations varied, counts of ubiquitous and regional expanded TCRs tracked them, respectively. Tumor mutation count correlated with how many alpha and beta TCRs expanded intratumorally.

The germline V and J ends were trimmed by 2 bases and 8 bases, with 18 bases remaining between them. The CDR3 is 15 amino acids. Germline V gives CDR1 SEHNR, CDR2 FQNEAQ (reference sequence). Time point: sample taken at primary tumor resection. By proportion, this clonotype is medium-sized (0.01 to 0.1%). Its antigen is unidentified. This beta chain represents an off-target read in a library built for alpha chains; its size is of limited meaning. One entry per CDR3 protein results from TCRdb running MiXCR on the 5' RACE reads. The sample gives 7,500 or so distinct CDR3 sequences, 14% of which show up once; 9% is in the top ten.

This clonotype was sampled from a female donor with early-stage non-small cell lung cancer. The sample consisted of lung tumor tissue, taken at surgery. The J gene is TRBJ1-2, the V gene TRBV7-9; TRBD1 is a possible D gene (5 bases). The CDR3 DNA reads as TGTGCCAGCAGCTTACCCCCCAGGGCGCACTTAGGCTACACCTTC. Translating it yields CASSLPPRAHLGYTF.